Given below is one T cell receptor (beta chain) in context. Its antigen remains unknown. This record comes from a study of T-cell reconstitution after alpha-beta-depleted transplantation in children. TCRbeta library preparation incorporated unique molecular identifiers. MiXCR was run by TCRdb on the PCR reads, yielding one entry per CDR3 protein. Of approximately 980,000 distinct CDR3 sequences in the sample, around 30% were seen once. Notes on the study in general: Where alpha-beta T cells came from about two months after transplant was reportedly several hundred expanded graft clones.

The starting material was PBMCs, mostly from graft donor cells, obtained 360 days after TCRalphabeta/CD19-depleted stem cell transplant. The clonotype comes from a boy younger than two who had a stem cell transplant for SCID, so the T cells may come from the graft donor.

This CDR3 reads CASSSNNSPLHF. DNA for the CDR3: TGTGCCAGCAGCTCGAATAATTCACCCCTCCACTTT. The chain is built from TRBV11-2 and TRBJ1-6; D remains ambiguous. Germline CDR1 is SGHAT and CDR2 is FQNNGV. CDR3 length equals 12 residues. With 4 bases removed from V and 5 bases from J, the gap between germline ends came to 3 bases.